These 30 T cell receptor beta chains were all obtained from the same sample, sequenced in a study of cytomegalovirus exposure and HLA in healthy donors. Primers: 60 Vbeta forward and 13 Jbeta reverse. The protocol was immunoSEQ multiplex PCR, while the TCRdb copy is restricted to in-frame clones and leaves out a portion. This table holds around 130,000 clones, 75% to 90% found once. The material sequenced was PBMCs. The receptors derive from a man between 25 and 39 years old in good health and CMV-seronegative.

A few counts support this clone. The rearrangement links TRBV2 to TRBJ1-1, with D hard to call. V shed 4 bases and J shed 1 base, with 7 bases lying between them. The CDR3 is 13 amino acids. Germline assignment: CDR1 SNHLY and CDR2 FYNNEI. Here the CDR3 DNA reads TGTGCCAGCAGTGGGGCCCCGAACACTGAAGCTTTCTTT. Its translation: CASSGAPNTEAFF.

The genes are TRBV6-5 and TRBJ2-7; D unresolved. The CDR3 spans 14 residues. V lost 5 bases and J lost 0, with 11 bases in between. Germline-derived CDR1 and CDR2 are MNHEY and SVGAGI. The CDR3 loop reads CASSEWQDSYEQYF. CDR3 nucleotide sequence: TGTGCCAGCAGTGAATGGCAAGACTCCTACGAGCAGTACTTC.

This chain joins TRBV10-1 and TRBJ2-3; 9 positions match TRBD2. V shed 6 bases, J shed 0 bases, and the junction held 4 bases outside the gene matches. The CDR3 extends over 15 amino acids. Germline loops: CDR1 WNHNN, CDR2 SYGVQD (reference sequence). CDR3 sequence (DNA): TGCGCCAGCAGCCCGGGACTAGCTAGCACAGATACGCAGTATTTT. It encodes CASSPGLASTDTQYF.

This chain connects TRBV4-1 to TRBJ2-3; 9 positions agree with TRBD1. This CDR3 has 16 amino acids. Germline assignment: CDR1 MGHRA and CDR2 YSYEKL. Trimming cost V 2 bases and J 6 bases; bases outside gene matches: 9. CDR3 region: CASSQRTGAQLDTQYF. The CDR3 DNA is TGCGCCAGCAGCCAAAGGACAGGGGCACAGTTGGATACGCAGTATTTT.

The rearrangement links TRBV6-1 to TRBJ2-7; weak D call: TRBD1 (5 bases). V was pared by 3 bases and J by 0 bases, with 9 bases between. Germline V lookup: CDR1 MNHNS, CDR2 SASEGT. This CDR3 is built from 14 residues. The CDR3 DNA follows: TGTGCCAGCAGTGATGGACACCGCTCCTACGAGCAGTACTTC. Encoded protein: CASSDGHRSYEQYF.

This clone turned up a few times. This chain connects TRBV28 to TRBJ2-7; 8 bases line up with TRBD1. CDR1 and CDR2 from the germline V gene are MDHEN and SYDVKM. V was pared by 3 bases and J by 7 bases, with 11 bases of the junction left unmatched. CDR3 size: 15 residues. CDR3 sequence reads: CASSFRDRQTDEQYF. DNA for the CDR3: TGTGCCAGCAGTTTCCGGGACAGGCAAACGGATGAGCAGTACTTC.

V and J are TRBV9 and TRBJ1-5; D is uncertain. Trimming took off 0 bases at V and 3 bases at J, with 4 bases between the two ends. Germline CDR1 SGDLS, CDR2 YYNGEE. The CDR3 contains 13 residues. The CDR3: CASSVDLNQPQHF. The CDR3 DNA reads as TGTGCCAGCAGCGTAGATCTCAATCAGCCCCAGCATTTT.

J is TRBJ1-3 and V is TRBV11-3; TRBD1 might be the D (5 bases). Trimming cost V 2 bases and J 0 bases, with 11 bases left between them. In germline, CDR1 is SGHNT, CDR2 YENEEA. The CDR3 has 16 amino acids. The CDR3 region is CASSLSGLASGNTIYF. DNA for the CDR3: TGTGCCAGCAGCTTATCAGGGTTAGCCTCTGGAAACACCATATATTTT. Combining the CDR3 with reference TRBV11-3 and TRBJ1-3 gives the whole variable domain EAGVVQSPRYKIIEKKQPVAFWCNPISGHNTLYWYLQNLGQGPELLIRYENEEAVDDSQLPKDRFSAERLKGVDSTLKIQPAELGDSAVYLCASSLSGLASGNTIYFGEGSWLTVV.

The genes are TRBV27 and TRBJ2-5; TRBD1 agrees at 9 bases. The CDR3 extends over 14 amino acids. The junction had 4 bases not matched to a gene; V was cut back by 4 bases and J by 4 bases. Germline values: CDR1 MNHEY, CDR2 SMNVEV (reference sequence). In DNA, the CDR3 is TGTGCCAGCAGTTCCGCGGACAGGGGAGAGACCCAGTACTTC. Amino acid sequence: CASSSADRGETQYF.

The rearrangement joins TRBV30 to TRBJ2-1, with D unclear. CDR3 length: 14 residues. V shed 4 bases and J shed 2 bases, with 12 bases lying between them. Germline values: CDR1 GTSNPN, CDR2 SVGIG (reference sequence). The CDR3 nucleotides read TGTGCCTGGACCCAGGTCTCTCCCTACAATGAGCAGTTCTTC. Its protein product is CAWTQVSPYNEQFF.

This clone was seen once. V gene TRBV29-1 combines with J gene TRBJ1-2; 9 positions agree with TRBD1. V gave up 0 bases and J gave up 4 bases; unmatched junction bases: 6. CDR1 SQVTM and CDR2 ANQGSEA come from the germline V gene. This CDR3 contains 15 residues. The CDR3 nucleotides read TGCAGCGTTGAAGATTGGACAGGGGAAGGCTATGGCTACACCTTC. Its protein product is CSVEDWTGEGYGYTF.

The CDR3 coding sequence is TGTGCCAGTAGTATCGAAGCCAGGCGAACCGGTGAAGCTTTCTTT. This encodes CASSIEARRTGEAFF. The chain combines TRBV19 with TRBJ1-1; D call uncertain. With 3 bases removed from V and 7 bases from J, the gap between germline ends came to 18 bases. Germline CDR1 reads LNHDA; CDR2 reads SQIVND (reference sequence). The CDR3 is made up of 15 amino acids.

This rearrangement joins TRBV4-3 to TRBJ2-5; TRBD1 matches at 7 bases. TRBJ2-7 matches the DNA end more closely, so the J call is doubtful. The CDR3 has 15 amino acids. Germline V CDR1 and CDR2: LGHNA, YSLEER. The CDR3 coding sequence is TGCGCCAGCAGCCGCTCCCGGGCAGGGGGCTACGAGCAGTACTTC. This gives the protein CASSRSRAGGYEQYF.

On this clone itself: Additional DNA sequences in this sample encode the identical CDR3. The chain has TRBV7-6 and TRBJ2-2; 7 bases are shared with TRBD2. The germline V gene has CDR1 SGHVS and CDR2 FNYEAQ. This CDR3 contains 16 residues. The junction had 3 bases not matched to a gene; V was cut back by 1 base and J by 1 base. The CDR3 nucleotides read TGTGCCAGCAGCTTAGAAGCTAGCGGGAACACCGGGGAGCTGTTTTTT. Its protein product is CASSLEASGNTGELFF.

V usage is TRBV2 and J usage is TRBJ2-3, with 10 bases matching TRBD2. V was pared by 5 bases and J by 6 bases, with 5 bases of the junction left unmatched. CDR1 and CDR2 (germline): SNHLY, FYNNEI. This CDR3 has 14 residues. DNA for the CDR3: TGTGCCAGCAGTTGGACTAGCGGTGCTGATACGCAGTATTTT. Translated, it gives CASSWTSGADTQYF. The full variable domain, rest sourced from reference TRBV2 and TRBJ2-3, is EPEVTQTPSHQVTQMGQEVILRCVPISNHLYFYWYRQILGQKVEFLVSFYNNEISEKSEIFDDQFSVERPDGSNFTLKIRSTKLEDSAMYFCASSWTSGADTQYFGPGTRLTVL.

The chain joins TRBV29-1 to TRBJ2-2; TRBD2 agrees at 13 bases. Trimming took 3 bases from V and 6 from J; bases not matched to a gene: 7. Germline V gene data show CDR1 as SQVTM and CDR2 as ANQGSEA. The CDR3 length is 16 residues. CDR3 protein: CSVEATSGRAPGELFF. Written as DNA, the CDR3 is TGCAGCGTTGAGGCCACTAGCGGGAGGGCCCCCGGGGAGCTGTTTTTT.

V gene TRBV7-6 combines with J gene TRBJ2-2; D not certain. The V gene's germline CDR1 is SGHVS and CDR2 FNYEAQ. V was pared by 3 bases and J by 6 bases, with 17 bases between. CDR3 length: 16 amino acids. The CDR3 DNA reads TGTGCCAGCAGCTTGGTTCTGGGCCCTACCGCCGGGGAGCTGTTTTTT. It translates to CASSLVLGPTAGELFF.

This chain links TRBV28 with TRBJ2-7; D unresolved. The CDR3 sequence is 14 residues long. The germline CDR1 and CDR2 sequences are MDHEN and SYDVKM. Trimming removed 3 bases at V and 7 bases at J, with 16 bases between. CDR3 sequence reads: CASSFLASDLEQYF. The CDR3 DNA follows: TGTGCCAGCAGTTTTCTGGCGTCTGACTTGGAGCAGTACTTC.

The chain uses TRBV18 and TRBJ1-1; a possible D gene is TRBD1 (5 bases). Germline V gene lookup returns CDR1 KGHSH and CDR2 LQKENI. Deletions cut 3 bases from V and 0 bases from J, with 8 bases between. This CDR3 is built from 14 residues. CDR3 sequence reads: CASSPGRLNTEAFF. The CDR3 DNA is TGTGCCAGCTCACCGGGGCGACTGAACACTGAAGCTTTCTTT.

The V gene is TRBV5-4, the J gene TRBJ1-1; D is unclear. V was trimmed by 2 bases and J by 3 bases, leaving 14 bases between them. The CDR3 covers 15 residues. In germline, CDR1 is SGHNT, CDR2 YYREEE (reference sequence). The CDR3 spells CASSLESGSYTEAFF. CDR3 sequence (DNA): TGTGCCAGCAGCTTAGAATCGGGGTCGTACACTGAAGCTTTCTTT.

The chain couples TRBV5-1 to TRBJ1-2; 8 nucleotides match TRBD1. The germline V gene has CDR1 SGHRS and CDR2 YFSETQ. Unmatched junction bases numbered 7, after V lost 4 bases and J lost 5 bases. The CDR3 consists of 14 residues. The CDR3 region has the DNA TGCGCCAGCAGCACCAGGGGGCTGAATTATGGCTACACCTTC. This translates into CASSTRGLNYGYTF.

V usage is TRBV6-1 and J usage is TRBJ1-3; D ambiguous. The germline V gene encodes CDR1 MNHNS and CDR2 SASEGT. This CDR3 spans 15 amino acids. V was cut by 2 bases and J by 7 bases, with 15 bases left in between. CDR3 bases: TGTGCCAGCAGTGAAACCGGAGTCCGTGGGAACACCATATATTTT. This sequence encodes CASSETGVRGNTIYF.

The CDR3 spells CASSIHAGSYNEQFF. The CDR3 DNA is TGTGCCAGCAGCATACACGCAGGCTCCTACAATGAGCAGTTCTTC. The V call is TRBV9, the J call TRBJ2-1; D unclear. The ends were cut back, 4 bases at V and 0 bases at J, with 11 bases in the middle. The CDR3 has 15 amino acids. Looked up from germline, CDR1 is SGDLS and CDR2 is YYNGEE.

The rearrangement joins TRBV6-1 to TRBJ1-3, with TRBD1 matching 7 bases. This CDR3 has 17 amino acids. Germline V gene lookup returns CDR1 MNHNS and CDR2 SASEGT. V dropped 1 base and J dropped 4; count of bases not matched to a gene: 10. Written as DNA, the CDR3 is TGTGCCAGCAGTGAAGTAGCAGGGGGTTTCTCCGGAAACACCATATATTTT. As protein: CASSEVAGGFSGNTIYF.

The chain links TRBV5-6 to TRBJ2-7; no clear D gene. Trimming stripped 1 base from V and 2 bases from J, with 7 bases between. Germline V gene lookup returns CDR1 SGHDT and CDR2 YYEEEE. CDR3 length equals 13 residues. The CDR3 region has the DNA TGTGCCAGCAGCTTGTATGAGGCCTACGAGCAGTACTTC. It specifies CASSLYEAYEQYF.

The genes are TRBV6-5 and TRBJ2-7, with 10 bases identical to TRBD2. Germline assignment: CDR1 MNHEY and CDR2 SVGAGI. The trim removed 5 bases at V and 4 bases at J, leaving 8 bases unmatched. The CDR3 loop spans 15 amino acids. CDR3 protein: CASSNSAGGRYEQYF. Written as DNA, the CDR3 is TGTGCCAGCAGTAATTCAGCGGGAGGGAGGTACGAGCAGTACTTC.

The V gene is TRBV5-1, the J gene TRBJ2-1, with TRBD2 identical over 14 bases. This CDR3 is 15 amino acids long. With V trimmed by 4 bases and J by 8 bases, 5 bases remained unmatched. From germline, CDR1 is SGHRS and CDR2 YFSETQ. CDR3 nucleotides: TGCGCCAGCAGCACCGGGACTAGCGGGAGCTATGAGCAGTTCTTC. It yields the protein CASSTGTSGSYEQFF.

V and J are TRBV6-1 and TRBJ2-7; TRBD2 matches 9 bases. This CDR3 is 14 amino acids long. Per the germline V gene, CDR1 is MNHNS and CDR2 is SASEGT. With V trimmed by 7 bases and J by 2 bases, 6 bases remained unmatched. The CDR3 nucleotides are TGTGCCAGCACCCTGACTAGCGGAGCCTACGAGCAGTACTTC. Encoded protein: CASTLTSGAYEQYF.

The chain recombines TRBV6-6 with TRBJ2-3, with 7 bases aligning to TRBD2. In germline, CDR1 is MNHNY, CDR2 SVGAGI (reference sequence). The CDR3 extends over 15 amino acids. V lost 10 bases and J lost 5; bases outside the gene matches: 15. The chain's CDR3 is CATQTGGGPVDTQYF. CDR3 nucleotides: TGTGCCACCCAGACGGGGGGAGGCCCGGTAGATACGCAGTATTTT.

This chain connects TRBV6-4 to TRBJ1-5; D uncertain. V was clipped by 5 bases and J by 1 base, with 6 bases between them. The V gene's germline CDR1 is MRHNA and CDR2 SNTAGT. This CDR3 comprises 13 residues. The CDR3 region has the DNA TGTGCCAGCAGTTCAGAAAGCAATCAGCCCCAGCATTTT. Translated: CASSSESNQPQHF.